The entry that follows covers one TCR beta chain sequence. Its target is unknown. The study ran its PCR with 60 Vbeta and 13 Jbeta primers. The repertoire was sequenced with immunoSEQ multiplex PCR; TCRdb's copy has only in-frame clones and lacks some. The sample lists about 160,000 clones, more than 70% occurring once. The record originates from a study of cytomegalovirus exposure and HLA in healthy donors. Study-wide context: From donors who were HLA-typed, an early data release held approximately 84 million unique TCRs. Of the donors genotyped, approximately 410 in all, less than 90% fell in the Caucasian-associated ancestry cluster.

Germline V gene sequence: CDR1 SNHLY, CDR2 FYNNEI. V lost 7 bases and J lost 7; bases outside the gene matches: 9. The CDR3 has 13 residues. General study results and limits: Among CMV-associated TCR beta chains, most appeared HLA-restricted in a later analysis. CMV serostatus was the only recorded immune exposure for donors.

What was sequenced was PBMCs. The TCR comes from a man aged 25 to 40 in good health and CMV-seronegative. V and J are TRBV2 and TRBJ2-7; 8 positions match TRBD1. In DNA form, the CDR3 reads TGTGCCAGCAACAGAGACAGGGGAGAAGAGCAGTACTTC. Translation gives CASNRDRGEEQYF.